Reported below is one T cell receptor (beta chain). Its recognized antigen is unknown. The input lacks base qualities; no much larger clone sits a single base away. TCRbeta CDR3 regions were amplified from genomic DNA by means of the immunoSEQ Assay, a bias-controlled multiplex PCR. Per the authors' processing: The number of nucleated cells in each sample was estimated by amplification of reference gene primers within the assay. To quantify the absolute abundance of each unique TCRbeta CDR3 rearrangement, sequence reads were collapsed and filtered. For each sample, productive Simpson clonality was calculated by taking the square root of Simpson's diversity index across productive rearrangements. Entries here come from immuneACCESS through TCRdb and include only in-frame sequences with V and J called. Some clones fail to appear in such tables; in the studies checked, an unresolved V gene covers under half of the shortfall, and the cause of the remainder is unknown. V and J calls and clone size are given by that table; D and trimming were obtained from the DNA. The sample records approximately 190,000 clones, roughly 82% of which are singletons. In total, the top ten clones hold more than 4% of the sample.

From V the trimming removes 8 bases and from J it removes 2 bases, while the gene matches leave 9 bases of the junction unaccounted for. From the cysteine through the phenylalanine, the CDR3 covers 15 amino acids. Only CDR3 DNA is held: 45 bases, read in frame from base 1. The germline V gene gives CDR1 as ENHRY and CDR2 as SYGVKD. This sample is part of a study of blood T cell repertoires in COVID-19 (dated by TCRdb to the early 2020s). Regarding the study in general: Samples covering the acute and convalescent phases of COVID-19 were provided by collaborators in the United States, Italy and Spain. The material from the prospective study consisted of cDNA or gDNA derived from T cells, B-cell-depleted T cells, or PBMCs. Subjects who had been exposed to COVID-19, were actively infected with it, or had recovered from it provided the deeply sampled blood TCRbeta repertoires that made up the dataset. A freely available public database, intended as a resource for researchers studying the immune response to SARS-CoV-2, is where the repertoires were released. Samples were obtained from the ongoing ImmuneRACE study (first 160 participants) and from about 1,300 subjects provided by 6 global collaborators. The sample metadata nearly always contained a de-identified subject ID, COVID-19 status, age in years and sex. Where available, HLA class I and class II types were obtained from metadata supplied by the sample provider rather than from assay-based typing.

The study at large found these results: How much clinical and demographic metadata was included differed by source and by participant, and the metadata was provided uncurated.

In the prospective study, participants were 18 to 89 years old, resided in 25 or so geographic areas of the United States, and were enrolled through a virtual design. In the prospective study, participants were assigned to cohorts based on the clinical history participants reported in a screening survey and a study questionnaire. In the prospective study, mobile phlebotomists collected whole blood, serum and a nasopharyngeal or oropharyngeal swab from each participant. Prospective study participants could optionally give additional blood draws and questionnaires over a roughly 2-month period. Prospective study blood samples were shipped either frozen or at room temperature before DNA extraction.

This TCR was recovered from a woman aged 55-69 years with acute COVID-19. The chain uses TRBV10-3 and TRBJ1-3; TRBD1 agrees with 7 junctional bases. The material sequenced was PBMCs or T cells enriched from blood (not recorded which). Here the CDR3 is given as CAISFLGQAGNTIYF. The sequenced DNA: TGTGCCATCTCTTTTTTAGGACAGGCTGGAAACACCATATATTTT.